Shown below are 30 T cell receptor beta chains from a single sample sequenced in a study of cytomegalovirus exposure and HLA in healthy donors. PCR primers comprised 60 Vbeta and 13 Jbeta primers. The method was immunoSEQ multiplex PCR; TCRdb's version includes in-frame clones alone and lacks a portion of them. The table lists about 140,000 clones, 60% to 80% of them singletons, with around 11% in the top ten. Sequenced sample: PBMCs. These receptors were taken from a man aged 18 to 29 in good health and CMV-seropositive.

V is TRBV6-5 and J is TRBJ2-5; 7 bases agree with TRBD1. V lost 4 bases to trimming and J lost 4 bases; unmatched junction nucleotides: 6. The length of the CDR3 is 14 residues. Germline assignment: CDR1 MNHEY and CDR2 SVGAGI. CDR3 residues: CASSSDRAGETQYF. CDR3 coding DNA: TGTGCCAGCAGTTCAGACAGGGCAGGAGAGACCCAGTACTTC.

This chain connects TRBV5-1 to TRBJ1-1; maybe TRBD1 (5 bases). The germline V gene encodes CDR1 SGHRS and CDR2 YFSETQ. Trimming removed 4 bases at V and 4 bases at J, with 14 bases between. The CDR3 is 14 amino acids. The CDR3, as DNA: TGCGCCAGCAGCACCCGCGGGGGGGGCACTGAAGCTTTCTTT. Translated, it gives CASSTRGGGTEAFF.

The V gene is TRBV2, the J gene TRBJ1-2; possibly TRBD1 for D (6 bases). CDR1 SNHLY and CDR2 FYNNEI come from the germline V gene. The length of the CDR3 is 14 residues. Trimming stripped 4 bases from V and 4 bases from J, with 13 bases between. The CDR3 loop is CASSGTVSSYGYTF. CDR3 sequence (DNA): TGTGCCAGCAGTGGGACAGTGTCCTCCTATGGCTACACCTTC.

This clone was observed once. The CDR3 reads CASRSLGNEQFF. For the CDR3, the DNA is TGTGCCAGCAGATCACTAGGGAATGAGCAGTTCTTC. The chain uses TRBV2 and TRBJ2-1, with D tentatively TRBD2 (5 bases). V lost 6 bases and J 7 bases, leaving 10 bases between the germline ends. The CDR3 runs to 12 residues. The V gene's germline CDR1 is SNHLY and CDR2 FYNNEI.

The chain employs TRBV25-1 and TRBJ1-4; 8 bases are shared with TRBD1. Germline CDR1 reads MGHDK; CDR2 reads SYGVNS. Unmatched junction bases numbered 6, after V lost 1 base and J lost 2 bases. CDR3 size: 17 residues. CDR3 loop: CASSEWTGIETNEKLFF. CDR3 bases: TGTGCCAGCAGTGAATGGACAGGGATTGAGACTAATGAAAAACTGTTTTTT.

J is TRBJ2-7 and V is TRBV6-5, with 15 bases lining up with TRBD2. The CDR3 sequence is 16 residues long. Germline values: CDR1 MNHEY, CDR2 SVGAGI. The ends lost 4 bases at V and 2 bases at J; junction bases unmatched: 3. CDR3 residues: CASSSGLAGGTYEQYF. Written as DNA, the CDR3 is TGTGCCAGCAGTTCGGGACTAGCGGGAGGCACCTACGAGCAGTACTTC.

The gene calls are TRBV6-1 and TRBJ2-7, with 8 bases lining up with TRBD2. The germline V gene encodes CDR1 MNHNS and CDR2 SASEGT. The length of the CDR3 is 14 residues. V was pared by 3 bases and J by 8 bases, with 9 bases of the junction left unmatched. The CDR3 bases are TGTGCCAGCAGTGACCTACTAGCGGCGATACAGCAGTACTTC. This translates into CASSDLLAAIQQYF.

CDR3 protein: CSVVMLAGGSKNIQYF. In DNA form, the CDR3 reads TGCAGCGTTGTCATGCTAGCGGGAGGGTCCAAAAACATTCAGTACTTC. This sequence joins TRBV29-1 and TRBJ2-4; 12 bases are a match to TRBD2. The CDR3 length is 16 residues. With V trimmed by 4 bases and J by 2 bases, 6 bases remained unmatched. From germline, CDR1 is SQVTM and CDR2 ANQGSEA.

This clone was observed a few times. The chain links TRBV7-9 to TRBJ2-7, with 7 nucleotides matching TRBD2. Germline CDR1 is SEHNR and CDR2 is FQNEAQ (reference sequence). J was trimmed by 4 bases and V by 3 bases; bases with no gene match: 6. The CDR3 has 14 residues. The CDR3 nucleotides are TGTGCCAGCAGCTTTGCGGGAGAGCTATACGAGCAGTACTTC. Amino acid sequence: CASSFAGELYEQYF. Together with reference TRBV7-9 and TRBJ2-7, the CDR3 gives the full variable domain: DTGVSQNPRHKITKRGQNVTFRCDPISEHNRLYWYRQTLGQGPEFLTYFQNEAQLEKSRLLSDRFSAERPKGSFSTLEIQRTEQGDSAMYLCASSFAGELYEQYFGPGTRLTVT.

The V and J genes are TRBV10-3 and TRBJ2-7, with 8 bases matching TRBD1. The J segment lost 6 bases and the V segment lost 4 bases, leaving 11 bases of the junction unmatched. Germline assignment: CDR1 ENHRY and CDR2 SYGVKD. There are 15 residues in the CDR3. The CDR3: CAISGEDRVKSEQYF. Here the CDR3 DNA reads TGTGCCATCAGTGGGGAGGACAGGGTGAAGTCCGAGCAGTACTTC.

This chain connects TRBV10-3 to TRBJ2-1; D gene ambiguous. Per germline, CDR1 ENHRY and CDR2 SYGVKD. V dropped 0 bases and J dropped 7 bases, with 4 bases sitting between them. The CDR3 totals 12 residues. The CDR3 spells CAISESENEQFF. DNA of the CDR3: TGTGCCATCAGTGAGTCAGAGAATGAGCAGTTCTTC.

Turning to this clone: An end of the junction differs from the germline gene, which may be a read error. The V and J genes are TRBV7-3 and TRBJ2-2; 9 positions agree with TRBD2. The CDR3 is 16 amino acids. Germline CDR1 and CDR2: SGHTA and FQGTGA. CDR3 sequence: CARSQPGTSMSGELFF. Written as DNA, the CDR3 is TGTGCCCGCAGCCAACCGGGGACTAGCATGAGCGGGGAGCTGTTTTTT.

This clone appeared a few times. The chain has TRBV29-1 and TRBJ2-5; a weak D match, TRBD2 (6 bases). CDR3 length equals 13 residues. Deletions cut 1 base from V and 5 bases from J, with 11 bases between. Germline V gene sequence: CDR1 SQVTM, CDR2 ANQGSEA. The DNA of the CDR3 is TGCAGCGTTGAAGCGGGAGTGGCGGAGACCCAGTACTTC. Protein product: CSVEAGVAETQYF.

V usage is TRBV28 and J usage is TRBJ2-5; TRBD2 matches at 9 bases. Matching the DNA end better, TRBJ2-7 makes the J call doubtful. Germline V lookup: CDR1 MDHEN, CDR2 SYDVKM. The length of the CDR3 is 11 residues. As DNA, the CDR3 is TGTGCCAGTAGCGGGAGCAACGAGCAGTACTTC. It is translated as CASSGSNEQYF.

The rearrangement links TRBV2 to TRBJ1-4; 9 bases map to TRBD1. Germline V gene lookup returns CDR1 SNHLY and CDR2 FYNNEI. The CDR3 spans 15 residues. V gave up 5 bases and J gave up 11 bases; unmatched junction bases: 12. The CDR3 coding sequence is TGTGCCAGCAGTAGCGCGGGACAGGGATATTACAAACTGTTTTTT. Translated, it gives CASSSAGQGYYKLFF. Together with reference TRBV2 and TRBJ1-4, the CDR3 gives the full variable domain: EPEVTQTPSHQVTQMGQEVILRCVPISNHLYFYWYRQILGQKVEFLVSFYNNEISEKSEIFDDQFSVERPDGSNFTLKIRSTKLEDSAMYFCASSSAGQGYYKLFFGSGTQLSVL.

This clone came up a few times. The chain recombines TRBV10-1 with TRBJ1-5; D might be TRBD1 (5 bases). Between the trimmed V and J ends, which lost 4 bases and 4 bases, there was a span of 8 bases. Germline-derived CDR1 and CDR2 are WNHNN and SYGVQD (reference sequence). This CDR3 contains 13 residues. The CDR3 DNA sequence: TGCGCCAGCAGTGCTAGGGGAAATCAGCCCCAGCATTTT. It yields the protein CASSARGNQPQHF.

V gene TRBV5-4 combines with J gene TRBJ1-4; no clear D. There are 14 residues in the CDR3. Trimming cost V 2 bases and J 3 bases, with 8 bases left between them. Germline CDR1 and CDR2: SGHNT and YYREEE (reference sequence). This chain's CDR3 is CASSFGAANEKLFF. The CDR3 nucleotides are TGTGCCAGCAGCTTTGGTGCGGCTAATGAAAAACTGTTTTTT.

The rearrangement links TRBV14 to TRBJ2-3, with D maybe TRBD1 (6 bases). Per the germline V gene, CDR1 is SGHDN and CDR2 is FVKESK. This CDR3 comprises 17 residues. V was clipped by 1 base and J by 8 bases, with 22 bases between them. The chain's CDR3 is CASSQVWQGSLFGTQYF. DNA of the CDR3: TGTGCCAGCAGCCAAGTGTGGCAGGGGTCTTTGTTCGGTACGCAGTATTTT.

The V call is TRBV9, the J call TRBJ2-6; weak D call: TRBD2 (6 bases). CDR1 is SGDLS, CDR2 YYNGEE, per germline. The V end was cut by 6 bases, the J end by 2 bases, with 15 bases between. The CDR3 is made up of 16 amino acids. The CDR3 DNA reads TGTGCCAGCAACGATGACGGGAGAGCTGGGGCCAACGTCCTGACTTTC. Residues: CASNDDGRAGANVLTF.

This clone was picked up a small number of times. The chain joins TRBV28 to TRBJ2-1; 10 bases align to TRBD2. The CDR3 consists of 16 residues. Germline CDR1 and CDR2: MDHEN and SYDVKM. V dropped 6 bases and J dropped 0; count of bases not matched to a gene: 5. CDR3 nucleotides: TGTGCCAGCAGATTTGCTAGCGGGAGCTCCTACAATGAGCAGTTCTTC. Residues: CASRFASGSSYNEQFF.

This clone occurred a few times. J is TRBJ2-7 and V is TRBV6-1; D ambiguous. This CDR3 region has 10 residues. Germline V gives CDR1 MNHNS, CDR2 SASEGT. With 5 bases removed from V and 5 bases from J, the gap between germline ends came to 4 bases. The CDR3 nucleotides read TGTGCCAGCAGTCTTAACGAGCAGTACTTC. Its protein is CASSLNEQYF.

This chain uses TRBV11-2 with TRBJ2-1; 12 nucleotides agree with TRBD2. Per the germline V gene, CDR1 is SGHAT and CDR2 is FQNNGV. V lost 1 base, J lost 6 bases, and 1 base stayed unmatched. The CDR3 consists of 15 residues. This CDR3 reads CASSLALAGGNEQFF. The CDR3, as DNA: TGTGCCAGCAGCTTAGCACTAGCGGGGGGCAATGAGCAGTTCTTC.

This clone occurred a few times. This chain's CDR3 is CAWSATALGANVLTF. In nucleotides, the CDR3 is TGTGCCTGGAGTGCGACAGCCCTTGGGGCCAACGTCCTGACTTTC. The chain joins TRBV30 to TRBJ2-6, with TRBD1 as a possible D gene (5 bases). The CDR3 spans 15 residues. Between the trimmed V and J ends, which lost 1 base and 3 bases, there was a span of 10 bases. Germline V gene data show CDR1 as GTSNPN and CDR2 as SVGIG (reference sequence).

This clone showed up just a few times. This sequence joins TRBV30 and TRBJ2-1, with 13 nucleotides matching TRBD2. Germline trimming cut 1 base from V and 7 bases from J; bases unmatched to any gene: 4. This CDR3 spans 15 amino acids. Germline V gene sequence: CDR1 GTSNPN, CDR2 SVGIG (reference sequence). For the CDR3, the DNA is TGTGCCTGGAGTGAGGGACTAGCGGGAAGAAATGAGCAGTTCTTC. This encodes CAWSEGLAGRNEQFF.

As to this clone: The junction differs from germline at one of its ends, possibly a read error. The chain uses TRBV7-7 and TRBJ2-3; TRBD2 agrees at 13 bases. Germline V gene lookup returns CDR1 SSHAT and CDR2 FNYEAQ (reference sequence). The CDR3 sequence is 15 residues long. CDR3 sequence reads: CASSPGTSGAYTQYF. CDR3 coding DNA: TGTGCTAGCAGCCCGGGGACTAGCGGGGCCTATACGCAGTATTTT.

The J gene is TRBJ2-3, the V gene TRBV19; 13 bases are a match to TRBD2. The germline V gene encodes CDR1 LNHDA and CDR2 SQIVND (reference sequence). The CDR3 consists of 17 residues. Trimming removed 5 bases from V and 0 bases from J; junction bases left unmatched: 5. CDR3 DNA: TGTGCCAGTAGTGGGACTAGCGGGACATCTAGCACAGATACGCAGTATTTT. Translated: CASSGTSGTSSTDTQYF.

The CDR3 reads CASSRDRRSNSYQETQYF. CDR3 nucleotide sequence: TGTGCCAGCAGCCGTGACCGGCGCTCAAACAGCTACCAAGAGACCCAGTACTTC. The genes are TRBV7-9 and TRBJ2-5, with unresolved D. V lost 5 bases and J lost 0, with 22 bases in between. The V gene's germline CDR1 is SEHNR and CDR2 FQNEAQ (reference sequence). The CDR3 is made up of 18 amino acids.

In the case of this clone: Other DNA sequences in this sample translate to the same CDR3. CDR3 residues: CASSYSRDQPQHF. Here the CDR3 DNA reads TGTGCCAGCAGTTACTCTCGAGATCAGCCCCAGCATTTT. The chain joins TRBV6-6 to TRBJ1-5; no reliable D call. Trimming removed 0 bases from V and 5 bases from J, with 5 bases in between. Germline CDR1 is MNHNY and CDR2 is SVGAGI (reference sequence). The CDR3 runs 13 residues.

The rearrangement links TRBV4-1 to TRBJ2-5; 12 positions agree with TRBD2. The J call may be faulty, since TRBJ2-7 better matches the DNA end. Germline V CDR1 and CDR2: MGHRA, YSYEKL. The CDR3 loop spans 16 amino acids. The CDR3 DNA follows: TGCGCCAGCAGCCAGGGGCCGGGACTAGCGGGCTACGAGCAGTACTTC. It specifies CASSQGPGLAGYEQYF.

J is TRBJ2-7 and V is TRBV11-2; 10 bases map to TRBD1. V shed 4 bases, J shed 7 bases, and the junction held 7 bases outside the gene matches. Germline V gene data show CDR1 as SGHAT and CDR2 as FQNNGV. The length of the CDR3 is 14 residues. For the CDR3, the DNA is TGTGCCAGCAGCTCCGGGACAGGGGTTGGGGAGCAGTACTTC. This codes for CASSSGTGVGEQYF.